Each of the 8 T cell receptor beta chains below was sequenced from the same sample in a study of T cell responses to AZD1222 COVID-19 vaccine. Here immunoSEQ multiplex PCR was the method, and the copy in TCRdb shows in-frame clones only, minus some. Of 75,000 to 100,000 clones listed, more than 90% were seen once; the top ten hold 9.5% to 15%. This sample comprised peripheral blood, obtained on day 0 of AZD1222 vaccination. Receptor source: an adult in good health.

This clone has more than one count but fewer than ten. The chain has TRBV18 and TRBJ2-1; D possibly corresponds to TRBD2 (6 bases). Germline V gene sequence: CDR1 KGHSH, CDR2 LQKENI. There are 15 residues in the CDR3. V was pared by 3 bases and J by 4 bases, with 13 bases between. The CDR3 DNA sequence: TGTGCCAGCTCACCCGGGACTTCCTCTTACAATGAGCAGTTCTTC. Translation: CASSPGTSSYNEQFF.

The chain has TRBV10-3 and TRBJ2-7, with 7 bases matching TRBD1. Germline V CDR1 and CDR2: ENHRY, SYGVKD. V was clipped by 10 bases and J by 3 bases; unmatched bases: 12. The CDR3 length is 14 residues. In DNA form, the CDR3 reads TGTGCCACCTCCGTCGGGACAGTCAACTACGAGCAGTACTTC. The encoded protein is CATSVGTVNYEQYF.

This chain uses TRBV7-9 with TRBJ1-2; 11 bases are a match to TRBD1. In germline, CDR1 is SEHNR, CDR2 FQNEAQ (reference sequence). Trimming at V came to 5 bases and at J to 6 bases, leaving 8 bases not matched to a gene. The CDR3 runs to 15 residues. CDR3 region: CASSAAGTGGDGYTF. CDR3 DNA: TGTGCCAGCAGCGCAGCCGGGACAGGGGGTGATGGCTACACCTTC.

The CDR3 region is CASSLGQGYGNTIYF. The CDR3 bases are TGTGCCAGCAGCTTAGGACAGGGGTACGGAAACACCATATATTTT. The gene calls are TRBV7-2 and TRBJ1-3; TRBD1 aligns across 8 bases. V trimming: 1 base; J trimming: 4 bases; junction bases outside the gene matches: 3. The CDR3 consists of 15 residues. From germline, CDR1 is SGHTA and CDR2 FQGNSA.

This clone was observed a handful of times. The V gene is TRBV6-2 or TRBV6-3, the J gene TRBJ2-5; D possibly corresponds to TRBD1 (5 bases). Trimming removed 0 bases at V and 2 bases at J, with 10 bases between. This CDR3 contains 15 residues. Germline V lookup: CDR1 MNHEY, CDR2 SVGEGT. The CDR3 protein is CASSYSGRTQETQYF. The DNA for the CDR3 is TGTGCCAGCAGTTACTCCGGACGGACACAAGAGACCCAGTACTTC.

This clone turned up a few times. Within the sample, other DNA sequences also encode this same CDR3. The chain uses TRBV12-3 or TRBV12-4 and TRBJ1-1; perhaps TRBD1 as D (5 bases). This CDR3 has 13 residues. V dropped 3 bases and J dropped 1 base, with 6 bases sitting between them. The CDR3 bases are TGTGCCAGCAGTTTCGGGGGGAACACTGAAGCTTTCTTT. Encoded protein: CASSFGGNTEAFF.

The V call is TRBV6-5, the J call TRBJ1-6; 7 bases fit TRBD1. The length of the CDR3 is 15 residues. Germline V gene data show CDR1 as MNHEY and CDR2 as SVGAGI. Unmatched junction bases numbered 10, after V lost 7 bases and J lost 7 bases. This CDR3 reads CASIPQGGENSPLHF. The CDR3 DNA reads as TGTGCCAGCATACCCCAGGGGGGGGAGAATTCACCCCTCCACTTT.

This chain connects TRBV6-8 to TRBJ1-1; no clear D. CDR3 length: 16 amino acids. V was shortened by 4 bases and J by 3 bases, with 18 bases between the two germline ends. Germline V gene sequence: CDR1 MNHGY, CDR2 SAAAGT. The CDR3 coding sequence is TGTGCCAGCAGTTTACCCCGAGTCGAGGGCTACACTGAAGCTTTCTTT. This codes for CASSLPRVEGYTEAFF.